Sequencing of this T cell receptor (beta chain) was carried out in a study of cytomegalovirus exposure and HLA in healthy donors. In the PCR, 60 Vbeta and 13 Jbeta primers were used. Sequencing was performed with immunoSEQ multiplex PCR; in TCRdb, only in-frame clones are kept and a portion is missing. The sample yields under 200,000 clones, approximately 80% seen once. This clone was detected once. What it recognizes is unknown. V was pared by 5 bases and J by 5 bases, with 10 bases of the junction left unmatched. The CDR3 sequence is 16 residues long. Germline V gene sequence: CDR1 SGHAT, CDR2 FQNNGV. Study-level points and caveats: CMV serostatus alone was available as immune exposure information.

The chain has TRBV11-2 and TRBJ2-1, with 9 bases lining up with TRBD2. The sequencing sample was made of PBMCs. This TCR was sampled from a woman aged 25 to 45 in good health and CMV-seronegative. The CDR3, as DNA: TGTGCCAGCAGCCCCTCGGGGCGGGAGGGGAACAATGAGCAGTTCTTC. Encoded protein: CASSPSGREGNNEQFF.